The sequence of this T cell receptor beta chain was determined in a study of blood T cell repertoires in COVID-19. On the study more broadly: T cells, B-cell-depleted T cells, or PBMCs provided the cDNA or gDNA that served as material.

Clones were read by immunoSEQ multiplex PCR, and TCRdb kept only the in-frame ones, dropping some. The profile shows 180,000 or so clones, around 90% of them singletons. Germline V gene sequence: CDR1 SGHNT, CDR2 YENEEA. V was cut by 3 bases and J by 3 bases, with 9 bases left in between. This CDR3 spans 13 amino acids. The receptor was derived from a man between 35 and 55 years old with acute or convalescent COVID-19. The chain links TRBV11-3 to TRBJ2-7; D gene uncertain. The sample taken for sequencing was peripheral blood. In nucleotides, the CDR3 is TGTGCCAGCAGCTTTAGCCACGGCTACGAGCAGTACTTC. Translating gives CASSFSHGYEQYF. Looking up the rest from reference TRBV11-3 and TRBJ2-7 gives the full variable domain: EAGVVQSPRYKIIEKKQPVAFWCNPISGHNTLYWYLQNLGQGPELLIRYENEEAVDDSQLPKDRFSAERLKGVDSTLKIQPAELGDSAVYLCASSFSHGYEQYFGPGTRLTVT.